This TCR beta chain was recovered during a study of vaccination effects on CD4 cells after COVID-19. The ViraFEST assay expanded antigen-specific CD4+ T cells with viral peptide pools before sequencing. Once cultured for roughly 10 days, the cells underwent separation to obtain CD4+ T cells. No vaccinee had earlier SARS-CoV-2 infection, and nucleocapsid antibodies were negative. By share, this clone counts as hyperexpanded (1% or more). Its specificity is not known. Using immunoSEQ multiplex PCR, the repertoire was profiled, and TCRdb retains in-frame clones only, with some absent. The sample lists roughly 20,000 clones, under 85% occurring once. The V end lost 5 bases, the J end lost 0 bases, and 14 bases lay between the germline ends. CDR3 length equals 16 residues. Germline loops: CDR1 LNHDA, CDR2 SQIVND (reference sequence).

The chain uses TRBV19 and TRBJ1-3, with D unresolved. This TCR was recovered from a human donor who received a COVID-19 vaccine. The sample in question was CD4+ T cells from PBMCs cultured with HCoV-NL63 spike peptides, obtained before COVID-19 vaccination. This chain's CDR3 is CASSLHSASSGNTIYF. CDR3 in DNA: TGTGCCAGTAGTCTCCACAGTGCCTCCTCTGGAAACACCATATATTTT.